The present TCR beta chain was sequenced within a study of OX40 agonist ivuxolimab in advanced cancers. Looking at the study overall: Ivuxolimab, an antibody acting as an agonist of OX40 (CD134), was used to treat patients. The study reported partial responses in three patients: one hepatocellular carcinoma, two cutaneous melanoma. Subjects had a mean age of around 60 years, with a range of roughly 23 to 80; roughly 83% were male. Study outcomes and limitations: Patients who responded partially at 0.1-3.0 mg/kg showed clonal expansion ranking among the lowest.

The CDR3 is 14 amino acids. Germline CDR1 reads LNHDA; CDR2 reads SQIVND (reference sequence). J gave up 3 bases and V 8 bases, and 5 bases lay outside the gene matches. This clone was seen only a few times. Its antigen is undetermined. The method was immunoSEQ multiplex PCR; TCRdb's version includes in-frame clones alone and lacks a portion of them. The sample comprises 30,000 to 45,000 clones, approximately 80% of which are singletons, and 9.5% to 15% rests with the top ten. The source was CD4+ or CD8+ T cells sorted from blood, collected in a trial of the OX40 agonist ivuxolimab. The V call is TRBV19, the J call TRBJ1-4; TRBD1 matches 8 bases. This clonotype originated in an adult with an advanced solid tumor such as melanoma, head and neck, liver or kidney cancer. CDR3 region: CASGQGLANEKLFF. Here the CDR3 DNA reads TGTGCCAGTGGACAGGGTTTGGCTAATGAAAAACTGTTTTTT. Full variable domain (rest looked up from reference TRBV19 and TRBJ1-4): DGGITQSPKYLFRKEGQNVTLSCEQNLNHDAMYWYRQDPGQGLRLIYYSQIVNDFQKGDIAEGYSVSREKKESFPLTVTSAQKNPTAFYLCASGQGLANEKLFFGSGTQLSVL.